This T cell receptor (beta chain) was retrieved from a study of blood T cell repertoires in COVID-19. About the research overall: Sites in the United States, Italy and Spain provided acute and convalescent COVID-19 samples. PBMCs, B-cell-depleted T cells, or T cells were the source of the cDNA or gDNA that made up the material.

Methods used by the authors: Quantification of nucleated cells was approximated via reference gene primer amplification. Some clones are missing from TCRdb's copy, which holds only in-frame ones; the method was immunoSEQ multiplex PCR. D and trimming come from the DNA, and the V and J calls and clone size come from that table. The sample lists roughly 150,000 clones, more than 85% occurring once. The CDR3 runs to 15 residues. Germline CDR1 reads SNHLY; CDR2 reads FYNNEI. V was pared by 6 bases and J by 4 bases, with 9 bases of the junction left unmatched. The receptor was derived from a woman aged 70-85 years with acute or convalescent COVID-19. The V gene is TRBV2, the J gene TRBJ1-1; TRBD1 agrees at 9 bases. Sequencing was done on a sample of peripheral blood. CDR3: CASSPGTGYSTEAFF. DNA for the CDR3: TGTGCCAGCAGCCCCGGGACAGGGTACAGCACTGAAGCTTTCTTT.